The 13 T cell receptor beta chains below all came from one sample that was sequenced in a study of regulatory T cells in long-lasting Graves disease. Time point described: newly diagnosed GD, antithyroid drugs for less than 3 months. PBMC RNA served as the TCR library source. TCR beta libraries were built with iRepertoire HTBI primers and Arm-PCR of CDR3 regions. MiXCR, applied by TCRdb to the multiplex PCR reads, yields one record per CDR3 protein. The table lists 350,000 to 450,000 distinct CDR3 sequences, approximately 16% of them singletons. This sample was shared with a second study, whose subject was T cells in Graves' hyperthyroidism and ophthalmopathy.

The sample here was peripheral blood mononuclear cells (PBMCs), taken at new diagnosis, from a patient treated with antithyroid drugs. These receptors all come from a woman aged 40 to 50 with Graves disease.

This clonotype showed up many times. The gene calls are TRBV28 and TRBJ2-7, with 11 bases that match TRBD1. Looked up from germline, CDR1 is MDHEN and CDR2 is SYDVKM. The CDR3 contains 18 residues. The V segment lost 5 bases and the J segment 0 bases; nucleotides outside the gene matches: 12. The CDR3 coding sequence is TGTGCCAGCAGTCCACCTCCGGGACAGGGGGGGGCCTCCTACGAGCAGTACTTC. Its translation: CASSPPPGQGGASYEQYF.

This clonotype has just a few counts. V and J are TRBV6-1 and TRBJ1-5, with a tentative D call TRBD1 (5 bases). With 5 bases removed from V and 10 bases from J, the gap between germline ends came to 15 bases. The CDR3 is made up of 13 amino acids. Germline CDR1 and CDR2: MNHNS and SASEGT. Here the CDR3 DNA reads TGTGCCAGCAGTCGGAGGGGACCCCAACCCCAGCATTTT. Translating gives CASSRRGPQPQHF.

The rearrangement links TRBV5-6 to TRBJ1-4; 11 nucleotides line up with TRBD1. The CDR3 is made up of 18 amino acids. With 1 base clipped from V and 8 bases from J, the junction kept 13 bases outside the gene matches. Germline V gene lookup returns CDR1 SGHDT and CDR2 YYEEEE. DNA of the CDR3: TGTGCCAGCAGCTTGCTTGGACAGGGGGCGAATATTTACGAAAAACTGTTTTTT. It yields the protein CASSLLGQGANIYEKLFF. The whole variable domain, remainder taken from reference TRBV5-6 and TRBJ1-4, is DAGVTQSPTHLIKTRGQQVTLRCSPKSGHDTVSWYQQALGQGPQFIFQYYEEEERQRGNFPDRFSGHQFPNYSSELNVNALLLGDSALYLCASSLLGQGANIYEKLFFGSGTQLSVL.

This clonotype was seen more than once but under ten times. The V gene is TRBV2, the J gene TRBJ1-2; 11 bases line up with TRBD1. The CDR3 loop spans 16 amino acids. Looked up from germline, CDR1 is SNHLY and CDR2 is FYNNEI. Unmatched junction bases numbered 9, after V lost 6 bases and J lost 3 bases. The CDR3 coding sequence is TGTGCCAGCAGCGGGGGGACAGGGGGAAAATACTATGGCTACACCTTC. This translates into CASSGGTGGKYYGYTF.

The chain couples TRBV7-6 to TRBJ2-3; 9 positions agree with TRBD1. The J segment lost 1 base and the V segment lost 5 bases, leaving 16 bases of the junction unmatched. This CDR3 spans 19 amino acids. Germline V lookup: CDR1 SGHVS, CDR2 FNYEAQ. CDR3 bases: TGTGCCAGCAGCCCCCTCGGGACAGGGACCCGAGGGGGCACAGATACGCAGTATTTT. It yields the protein CASSPLGTGTRGGTDTQYF.

This clonotype was counted ten times or more. The CDR3 DNA reads as TGTGCCAGCTCACCTGACAGTGCAACTAATGAAAAACTGTTTTTT. Amino acid sequence: CASSPDSATNEKLFF. This chain connects TRBV18 to TRBJ1-4; TRBD1 might be the D (5 bases). Germline CDR1 KGHSH, CDR2 LQKENI. The V and J ends lost 3 bases and 0 bases respectively, with 8 bases between them. The CDR3 is 15 residues long.

The rearrangement uses TRBV6-2 or TRBV6-3 and TRBJ2-1; tentatively, D is TRBD1 (5 bases). The V end lost 0 bases, the J end lost 7 bases, and 10 bases lay between the germline ends. Germline lookup yields CDR1 MNHEY and CDR2 SVGEGT. The CDR3 is 14 residues long. As DNA, the CDR3 is TGTGCCAGCAGTTACTCGGGGCAGGCTAATGAGCAGTTCTTC. It is translated as CASSYSGQANEQFF.

This clonotype was counted once. The chain is built from TRBV4-1 and TRBJ2-3, with D unresolved. The CDR3 runs to 13 residues. Trimming cost V 3 bases and J 5 bases, with 9 bases left between them. Germline values: CDR1 MGHRA, CDR2 YSYEKL. The CDR3 DNA sequence: TGCGCCAGCAGCCAGCCCTTAGGAGATACGCAGTATTTT. Its protein product is CASSQPLGDTQYF.

This clonotype appeared a few times. The chain has TRBV24-1 and TRBJ2-1, with 10 bases fitting TRBD1. The J call is doubtful: the DNA matches TRBJ2-3 better. The CDR3 is 15 amino acids. CDR1 and CDR2 from the germline V gene are KGHDR and SFDVKD. CDR3 coding DNA: TGTGCCACCAGTGATCGCGGACAGGGGGGGAATACGCAGTATTTT. Translating it yields CATSDRGQGGNTQYF.

V is TRBV11-2 and J is TRBJ2-2, with TRBD2 matching 8 bases. The CDR3 has 15 residues. CDR1 SGHAT and CDR2 FQNNGV come from the germline V gene. With V trimmed by 5 bases and J by 6 bases, 8 bases remained unmatched. The CDR3 bases are TGTGCCAGCAGCCAGACCGGGGGGGACGCCGGGGAGCTGTTTTTT. Amino acids: CASSQTGGDAGELFF. Based on the CDR3 plus reference TRBV11-2 and TRBJ2-2, the full variable domain is EAGVAQSPRYKIIEKRQSVAFWCNPISGHATLYWYQQILGQGPKLLIQFQNNGVVDDSQLPKDRFSAERLKGVDSTLKIQPAKLEDSAVYLCASSQTGGDAGELFFGEGSRLTVL.

This clonotype has ten or more counts. V is TRBV2 and J is TRBJ1-4; 7 nucleotides match TRBD1. The V gene's germline CDR1 is SNHLY and CDR2 FYNNEI. The CDR3 covers 14 residues. V lost 7 bases, J lost 4 bases, and 6 bases stayed unmatched. CDR3 protein: CASKDRRLNEKLFF. CDR3 nucleotides: TGTGCCAGCAAGGACAGGAGACTTAATGAAAAACTGTTTTTT.

At least ten counts were recorded for this clonotype. The chain carries TRBV19 and TRBJ1-1; possibly TRBD1 for D (5 bases). V lost 4 bases to trimming and J lost 0 bases, with 12 bases between them. Germline-derived CDR1 and CDR2 are LNHDA and SQIVND (reference sequence). This CDR3 comprises 15 residues. CDR3 sequence reads: CASSTTQALNTEAFF. As DNA, the CDR3 is TGTGCCAGTAGTACAACACAGGCGCTGAACACTGAAGCTTTCTTT.

This clonotype was counted at least ten times. The V call is TRBV20-1, the J call TRBJ2-7, with TRBD1 matching 10 bases. The CDR3 extends over 20 amino acids. The germline V gene encodes CDR1 DFQATT and CDR2 SNEGSKA (reference sequence). The V and J ends lost 6 bases and 6 bases, in that order; junction bases with no gene match: 29. As DNA, the CDR3 is TGCAGTGCCGGACAGGGGGGGAGGCGGGGGCCCACGGAAATTTCCGCCGAGCAGTACTTC. As protein: CSAGQGGRRGPTEISAEQYF.